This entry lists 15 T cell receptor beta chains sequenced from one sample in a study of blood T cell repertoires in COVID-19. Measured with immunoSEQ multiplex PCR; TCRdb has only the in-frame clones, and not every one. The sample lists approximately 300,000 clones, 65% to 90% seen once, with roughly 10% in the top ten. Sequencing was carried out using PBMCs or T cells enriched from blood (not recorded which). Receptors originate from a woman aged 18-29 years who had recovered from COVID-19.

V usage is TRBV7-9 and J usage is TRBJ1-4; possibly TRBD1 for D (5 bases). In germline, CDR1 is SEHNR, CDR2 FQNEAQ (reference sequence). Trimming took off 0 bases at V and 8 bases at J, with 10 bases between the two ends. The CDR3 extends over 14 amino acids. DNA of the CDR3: TGTGCCAGCAGCTTAGCGGGGGAGGGCGAAAAACTGTTTTTT. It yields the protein CASSLAGEGEKLFF.

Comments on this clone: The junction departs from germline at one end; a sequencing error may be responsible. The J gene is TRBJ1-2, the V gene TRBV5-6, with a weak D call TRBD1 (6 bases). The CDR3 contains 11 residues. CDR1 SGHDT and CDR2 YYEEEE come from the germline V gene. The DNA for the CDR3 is TGTGCCAGCAGCCTTTCGTTCCACAGGGACTTC. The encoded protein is CASSLSFHRDF.

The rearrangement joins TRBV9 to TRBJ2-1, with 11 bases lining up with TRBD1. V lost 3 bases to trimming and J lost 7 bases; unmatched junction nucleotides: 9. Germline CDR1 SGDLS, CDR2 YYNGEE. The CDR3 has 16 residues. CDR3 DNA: TGTGCCAGCAGCGCCGGACAGGGGGCAGGAGGGAATGAGCAGTTCTTC. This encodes CASSAGQGAGGNEQFF.

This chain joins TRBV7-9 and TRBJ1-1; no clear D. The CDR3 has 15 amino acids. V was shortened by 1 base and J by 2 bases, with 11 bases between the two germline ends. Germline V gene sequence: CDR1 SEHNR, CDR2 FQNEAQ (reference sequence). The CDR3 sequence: CASSLVAGPNTEAFF. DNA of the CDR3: TGTGCCAGCAGCTTAGTGGCAGGCCCCAACACTGAAGCTTTCTTT.

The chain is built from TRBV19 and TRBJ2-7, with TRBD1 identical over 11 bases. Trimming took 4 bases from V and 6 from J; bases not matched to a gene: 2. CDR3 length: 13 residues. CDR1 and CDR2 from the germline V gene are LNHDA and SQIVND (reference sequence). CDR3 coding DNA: TGTGCCAGTAGTACGGGGACAGGGGGCGAGCAGTACTTC. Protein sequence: CASSTGTGGEQYF.

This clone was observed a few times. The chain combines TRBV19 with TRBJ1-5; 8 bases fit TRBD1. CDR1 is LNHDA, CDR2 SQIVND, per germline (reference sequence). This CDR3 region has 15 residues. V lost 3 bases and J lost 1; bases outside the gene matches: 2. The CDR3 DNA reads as TGTGCCAGTAGTATCGGGACAGGAAGCAATCAGCCCCAGCATTTT. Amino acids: CASSIGTGSNQPQHF.

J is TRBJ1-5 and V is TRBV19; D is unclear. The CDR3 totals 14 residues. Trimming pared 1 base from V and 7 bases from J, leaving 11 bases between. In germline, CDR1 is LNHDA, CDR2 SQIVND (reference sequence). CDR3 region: CASSIVGSGQPQHF. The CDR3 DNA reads TGTGCCAGTAGTATAGTGGGCTCGGGGCAGCCCCAGCATTTT.

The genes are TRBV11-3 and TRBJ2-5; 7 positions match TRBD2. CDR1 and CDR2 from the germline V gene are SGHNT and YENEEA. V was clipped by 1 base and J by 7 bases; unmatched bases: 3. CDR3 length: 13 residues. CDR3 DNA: TGTGCCAGCAGCTTAGTCCGCGGGGGGACCCAGTACTTC. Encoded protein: CASSLVRGGTQYF.

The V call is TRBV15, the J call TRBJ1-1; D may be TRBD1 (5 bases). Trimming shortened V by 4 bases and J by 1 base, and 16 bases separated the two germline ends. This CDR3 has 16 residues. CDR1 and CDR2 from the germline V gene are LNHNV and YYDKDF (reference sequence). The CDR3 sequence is CATSTGGSSTNTEAFF. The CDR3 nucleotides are TGTGCCACCAGCACTGGGGGGTCGTCGACGAACACTGAAGCTTTCTTT.

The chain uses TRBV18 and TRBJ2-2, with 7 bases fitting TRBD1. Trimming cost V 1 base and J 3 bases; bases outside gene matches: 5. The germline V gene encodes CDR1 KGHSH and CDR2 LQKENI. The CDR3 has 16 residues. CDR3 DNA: TGTGCCAGCTCACCACGAACAGGGGCAGACACCGGGGAGCTGTTTTTT. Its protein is CASSPRTGADTGELFF.

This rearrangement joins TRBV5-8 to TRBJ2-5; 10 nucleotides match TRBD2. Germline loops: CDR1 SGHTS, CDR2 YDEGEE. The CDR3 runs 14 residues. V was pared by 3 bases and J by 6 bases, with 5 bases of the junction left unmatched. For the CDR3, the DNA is TGTGCCAGCAGCTCACTAGCGGGGAGGAAGACCCAGTACTTC. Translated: CASSSLAGRKTQYF.

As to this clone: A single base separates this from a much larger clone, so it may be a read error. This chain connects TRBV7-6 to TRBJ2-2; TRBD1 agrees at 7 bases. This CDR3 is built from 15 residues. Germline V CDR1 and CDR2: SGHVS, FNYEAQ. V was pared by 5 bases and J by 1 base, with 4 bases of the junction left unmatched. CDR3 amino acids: CASSPRTGNTGELFF. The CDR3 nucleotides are TGTGCCAGCAGCCCCCGGACAGGGAACACCGGGGAGCTGTTTTTT.

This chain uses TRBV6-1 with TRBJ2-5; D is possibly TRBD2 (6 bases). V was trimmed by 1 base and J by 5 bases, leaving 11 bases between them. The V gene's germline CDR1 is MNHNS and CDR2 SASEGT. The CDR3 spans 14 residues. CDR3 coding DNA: TGTGCCAGCAGTGAAGGGAGGGTTGTGGAGACCCAGTACTTC. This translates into CASSEGRVVETQYF.

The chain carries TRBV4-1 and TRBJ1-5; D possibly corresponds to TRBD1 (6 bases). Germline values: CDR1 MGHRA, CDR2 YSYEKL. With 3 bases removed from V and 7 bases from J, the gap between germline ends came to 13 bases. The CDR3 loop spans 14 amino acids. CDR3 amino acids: CASSHPQGAQPQHF. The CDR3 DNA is TGCGCCAGCAGCCACCCACAGGGAGCCCAGCCCCAGCATTTT.

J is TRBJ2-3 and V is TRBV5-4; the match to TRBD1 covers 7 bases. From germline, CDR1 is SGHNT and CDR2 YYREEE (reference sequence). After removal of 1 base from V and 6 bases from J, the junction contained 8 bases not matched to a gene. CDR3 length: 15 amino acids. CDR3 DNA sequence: TGTGCCAGCAGCTTGTGGGTACAGGGGTTGGATACGCAGTATTTT. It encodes CASSLWVQGLDTQYF.